A selection of T cell receptor beta chains follows, all from one sample in a study of blood T cell repertoires in COVID-19. Libraries were prepared by immunoSEQ multiplex PCR; TCRdb keeps only in-frame clonotypes and omits some of them. The sample contains some 230,000 clones, less than 90% of which appear only once. The specimen was peripheral blood. All receptors come from a woman aged 55-69 years who had recovered from COVID-19. Both conserved end residues are part of each CDR3. A D gene is named only where the DNA matches it firmly. Clone sizes are given selectively: once, few, many, or a class where the clone is expanded.

V gene	clone size	J gene	D gene	CDR3 protein	CDR3 DNA
TRBV12-3/TRBV12-4	NA	TRBJ1-2	NA	CASSLSVGYGYTF	TGTGCCAGCAGTTTATCGGTCGGCTATGGCTACACCTTC
TRBV6-5	NA	TRBJ2-7	TRBD2	CASRGGGTDYEQYF	TGTGCCAGCAGAGGCGGGGGGACCGACTACGAGCAGTACTTC
TRBV11-2	few	TRBJ1-6	NA	CASSLGQGQSYNSPLHF	TGTGCCAGCAGCTTAGGGCAGGGGCAGTCCTATAATTCACCCCTCCACTTT
TRBV6-4	NA	TRBJ2-3	NA	CASLRTSTDTQYF	TGTGCCTCTCTACGGACTAGCACAGATACGCAGTATTTT
TRBV11-2	NA	TRBJ1-2	NA	CASSQMQYGYTF	TGTGCCAGCAGCCAAATGCAGTATGGCTACACCTTC
TRBV5-1	NA	TRBJ2-3	TRBD1	CASGRTGYDTQYF	TGCGCCAGCGGGAGGACAGGGTACGATACGCAGTATTTT
TRBV27	NA	TRBJ1-6	NA	CASSLAGAYNSPLHF	TGTGCCAGCAGTTTGGCAGGGGCCTATAATTCACCCCTCCACTTT
TRBV20-1	NA	TRBJ1-1	NA	CSASLAGEAFF	TGCAGTGCTAGTTTAGCAGGGGAAGCTTTCTTT
TRBV20-1	NA	TRBJ2-1	NA	CSAVRLGDPFF	TGCAGTGCTGTCCGACTAGGGGATCCGTTCTTC
TRBV4-1	few	TRBJ2-5	NA	CASSQAGFRPETQYF	TGCGCCAGCAGCCAAGCCGGGTTCCGTCCAGAGACCCAGTACTTC
TRBV5-1	NA	TRBJ1-2	TRBD1	CASSPGQGAGYTF	TGCGCCAGCAGCCCCGGACAGGGGGCTGGCTACACCTTC
TRBV27	NA	TRBJ2-7	NA	CASSPPDTSYEQYF	TGTGCCAGCAGTCCCCCGGACACCTCCTACGAGCAGTACTTC
TRBV7-9	NA	TRBJ2-5	NA	CASSLPDYSRETQYF	TGTGCCAGCAGCTTACCCGATTACTCACGGGAGACCCAGTACTTC
TRBV18	NA	TRBJ1-6	NA	CASSREQSSYNSPLHF	TGTGCCAGCTCACGAGAACAGAGCTCCTATAATTCACCCCTCCACTTT
TRBV19	NA	TRBJ2-5	NA	CASSETGSETQYF	TGTGCCAGTAGTGAAACAGGTTCAGAGACCCAGTACTTC
TRBV4-1	NA	TRBJ2-5	NA	CASSQDDRQETQYF	TGCGCCAGCAGCCAAGACGATAGACAAGAGACCCAGTACTTC
TRBV9	NA	TRBJ2-2	TRBD2	CASSDRAGGRTGELFF	TGTGCCAGCAGCGACAGAGCGGGGGGGCGCACCGGGGAGCTGTTTTTT
TRBV12-3/TRBV12-4	NA	TRBJ1-5	NA	CASSFSSLGPQHF	TGTGCCAGCAGTTTTAGCTCCTTAGGGCCCCAGCATTTT
TRBV30	NA	TRBJ2-6	NA	CAWSVGENSGANVLTF	TGTGCCTGGAGTGTAGGAGAAAACTCTGGGGCCAACGTCCTGACTTTC
TRBV11-2	NA	TRBJ2-7	NA	CASRRDPYEQYF	TGTGCCAGCAGGAGGGATCCCTACGAGCAGTACTTC
TRBV12-5	NA	TRBJ2-7	TRBD1	CASGLAWPPGGQGEKQYF	TGTGCTAGTGGTTTGGCCTGGCCGCCCGGGGGACAGGGCGAAAAGCAGTACTTC
TRBV19	once	TRBJ2-1	TRBD2	CASSQTSVSYNEQFF	TGTGCCAGTAGCCAAACTAGCGTCTCCTACAATGAGCAGTTCTTC
TRBV6-6	few	TRBJ1-6	NA	CASSYPRNSPLHF	TGTGCCAGCAGTTACCCGAGGAATTCACCCCTCCACTTT
TRBV7-2	NA	TRBJ2-1	TRBD2	CASSLFTSGGAENEQFF	TGTGCCAGCAGCTTGTTCACTAGCGGGGGGGCAGAGAATGAGCAGTTCTTC